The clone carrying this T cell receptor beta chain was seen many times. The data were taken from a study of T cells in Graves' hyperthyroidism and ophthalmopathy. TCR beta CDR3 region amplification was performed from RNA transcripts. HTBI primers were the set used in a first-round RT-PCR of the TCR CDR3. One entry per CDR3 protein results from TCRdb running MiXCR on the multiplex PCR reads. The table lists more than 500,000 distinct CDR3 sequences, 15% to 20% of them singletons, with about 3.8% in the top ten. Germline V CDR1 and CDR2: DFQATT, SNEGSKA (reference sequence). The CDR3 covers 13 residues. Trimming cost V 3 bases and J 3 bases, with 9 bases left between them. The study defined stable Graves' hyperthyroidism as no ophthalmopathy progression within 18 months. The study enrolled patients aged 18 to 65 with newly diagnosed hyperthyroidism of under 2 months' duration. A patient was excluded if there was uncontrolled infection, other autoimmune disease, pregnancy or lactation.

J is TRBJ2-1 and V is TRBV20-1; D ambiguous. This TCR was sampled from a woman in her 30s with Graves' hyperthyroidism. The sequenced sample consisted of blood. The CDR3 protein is CSARRRNYNEQFF. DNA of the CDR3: TGCAGTGCTAGGCGCAGAAACTACAATGAGCAGTTCTTC.